The text below deals with one T cell receptor beta chain. These data originate in a study of blood T cell repertoires in COVID-19. Overall study: T cells, B-cell-depleted T cells, or PBMCs provided the cDNA or gDNA that served as material.

The data were produced by immunoSEQ multiplex PCR, yet TCRdb's version contains in-frame clones alone and is incomplete. The sample includes about 170,000 clones, 88% seen only once; the top ten take around 2.1%. V lost 6 bases, J lost 8 bases, and 16 bases stayed unmatched. The CDR3 runs to 16 residues. CDR1 is MNHEY, CDR2 SVGEGT, per germline. The TCR originated in a man aged 50 to 59 who had recovered from COVID-19. The chain employs TRBV6-2 or TRBV6-3 and TRBJ2-1, with 7 bases identical to TRBD1. The sample was peripheral blood. The CDR3 is CASSLTLRQGIYEQFF. CDR3 in DNA: TGTGCCAGCAGCCTAACACTCCGACAGGGAATTTATGAGCAGTTCTTC.